These T cell receptor beta chains were read from a single sample in a study of cytomegalovirus exposure and HLA in healthy donors. Using immunoSEQ multiplex PCR, the repertoire was profiled, and TCRdb retains in-frame clones only, with some absent. The data contain some 120,000 clones, approximately 78% of them singletons. Specimen: PBMCs. These receptors came from a woman aged 40 to 49 in good health and CMV-seronegative. Both conserved end residues are trimmed from each CDR3. The D gene is left open where the match is weak. Rows give clone size only sometimes, using once, few, many, or a class for an expanded clone.

>TRBV11-3|NA|TRBJ1-3|TRBD1
ASSLQGSAGNTIY
>TRBV28|NA|TRBJ1-4|TRBD1
ASRSTGDRVLNEKLF
>TRBV9|once|TRBJ1-1|NA
ASSARVGNTEAF
>TRBV5-4|NA|TRBJ2-1|TRBD2
ASSAPSGSDEQF
>TRBV19|NA|TRBJ1-4|NA
ASSIRQSEKLF
>TRBV7-9|NA|TRBJ1-5|NA
SSSLGQQPQH
>TRBV6-1|once|TRBJ2-6|NA
ASSERQGSGANGLT
>TRBV7-2|NA|TRBJ2-5|TRBD1
ASSMDRAPQETQY
>TRBV11-2|NA|TRBJ2-2|TRBD1
ASRSLQGSGELF
>TRBV5-6|NA|TRBJ2-1|NA
ASSLYKDFYNEQF
>TRBV4-1|NA|TRBJ2-2|TRBD1
ASSARQGGGELF
>TRBV7-9|NA|TRBJ2-7|TRBD1
ASSFVVVGQGYEQY
>TRBV19|NA|TRBJ1-4|NA
ATGGLREKLF
>TRBV7-3|NA|TRBJ2-3|NA
ASSGLSSGGSTDTQY
>TRBV27|NA|TRBJ1-2|TRBD1
ASSLGTGPLYGYT
>TRBV19|NA|TRBJ2-4|TRBD2
ASSILGREYQY
>TRBV18|NA|TRBJ1-1|NA
ASSHSLERAYTEAF
>TRBV28|NA|TRBJ1-5|NA
ASKKRQYSNQPQH
>TRBV6-5|NA|TRBJ1-1|NA
ASRRGMGNTEAF
>TRBV28|NA|TRBJ2-4|TRBD2
ASSLDGLAGGPAKNIQY
>TRBV19|NA|TRBJ1-5|NA
ASSGTPYSNQPQH
>TRBV7-3|once|TRBJ2-1|TRBD2
ASSPGTSFEDEQF
>TRBV7-6|NA|TRBJ2-7|TRBD1
ATCNRGVYEQY
>TRBV28|NA|TRBJ2-5|TRBD2
ASSLGTRPRETQY
>TRBV6-5|NA|TRBJ1-1|NA
ASSYSTANTEAF
>TRBV5-1|few|TRBJ1-5|TRBD1
ASSPGGRQPQH
>TRBV2|once|TRBJ2-6|NA
ASSRQVTGANVLT
>TRBV5-1|NA|TRBJ1-2|NA
ASSLDPVNYGYT
>TRBV27|NA|TRBJ1-2|NA
ASSFTRSVYGYT
>TRBV7-2|NA|TRBJ2-5|TRBD1
ASSPTGGEETQY
>TRBV10-2|NA|TRBJ2-7|TRBD1
ASSVWTGTGEQY
>TRBV10-1|few|TRBJ1-5|TRBD1
ASSGRGQSYNQPQH
>TRBV7-2|NA|TRBJ2-3|NA
ASSLVVTDTQY
>TRBV7-2|NA|TRBJ1-5|TRBD1
ASSVQGDSQPQH
>TRBV29-1|NA|TRBJ1-2|TRBD1
SVAGTADGYT
>TRBV4-1|NA|TRBJ2-2|TRBD2
ARRAASGDHRGAV
>TRBV10-1|once|TRBJ1-1|NA
ASTPGGKERAF
>TRBV19|NA|TRBJ1-1|NA
ATNEGDTEAF
>TRBV28|once|TRBJ2-5|NA
ASSLKFNRQETQY
>TRBV4-2|NA|TRBJ2-7|TRBD1
ASSQRRDRGRGGRSYEQY